This TCR beta chain was identified in a study of T cells in Graves' hyperthyroidism and ophthalmopathy. Overall study: Peripheral blood was drawn at first diagnosis, prior to all treatment. Study results and caveats: Most thyroid clonotypes with frequency above 0.001 were detected in blood. Ophthalmopathy got predicted by the model a median about six months before its onset.

Exclusions: uncontrolled infection, other autoimmune disease, pregnancy, lactation. The ends lost 0 bases at V and 4 bases at J; junction bases unmatched: 11. Per the germline V gene, CDR1 is LNHNV and CDR2 is YYDKDF (reference sequence). CDR3 size: 18 residues. Concerning this clonotype: Antigen specificity is unknown.

Researchers amplified the TCR beta CDR3 regions from RNA transcripts. The HTBI primer set was used in a first-round RT-PCR of the TCR CDR3. MiXCR, applied by TCRdb to the multiplex PCR reads, yields one record per CDR3 protein. The sample includes around 500,000 distinct CDR3 sequences, 16% of them seen just once. The sequence derives from a woman between 25 and 40 years old with Graves' ophthalmopathy. The specimen sequenced was blood. This chain connects TRBV15 to TRBJ2-5, with 10 nucleotides matching TRBD2. CDR3 residues: CATSREGDSGRAPETQYF. For the CDR3, the DNA is TGTGCCACCAGCAGAGAGGGGGACAGCGGGAGGGCCCCAGAGACCCAGTACTTC.